Shown below are 9 T cell receptor beta chains from a single sample sequenced in a study of CD8 T cells in Susac syndrome. About 0.45 to 1 ug RNA was reverse transcribed with random hexamers. One entry per CDR3 protein, called by TCRdb with MiXCR from the immunoSEQ multiplex PCR reads. Of around 130,000 distinct CDR3 sequences listed, more than 75% are singletons. Sequenced: CD8+ T cells from PBMCs. The receptors come from a human donor with multiple sclerosis.

DNA of the CDR3: TGTGCCAGCAGCGTAGGGGACAATCCTGAGTATTTT. Translated, it gives CASSVGDNPEYF. V and J are TRBV9 and TRBJ2-3; weak D call: TRBD1 (6 bases). CDR1 and CDR2 (germline): SGDLS, YYNGEE. V gave up 0 bases and J gave up 13 bases, with 12 bases separating them. CDR3 size: 12 residues.

In this sample, this clonotype turned up once. The chain employs TRBV4-3 and TRBJ1-4; D is undetermined. V was clipped by 0 bases and J by 6 bases, with 11 bases between them. The CDR3 runs 15 residues. CDR1 and CDR2 (germline): LGHNA, YSLEER. The CDR3 spells CASSQEKVLYEKLFF. The CDR3 bases are TGCGCCAGCAGCCAAGAAAAAGTCCTTTATGAAAAACTGTTTTTT.

The chain's CDR3 is CASSLLGTVSDEQYF. The CDR3 nucleotides read TGCGCCAGCAGCTTGTTGGGGACAGTCTCGGACGAGCAGTACTTC. J is TRBJ2-7 and V is TRBV5-1; 7 positions agree with TRBD1. In germline, CDR1 is SGHRS, CDR2 YFSETQ. This CDR3 contains 15 residues. Trimming removed 1 base from V and 5 bases from J; junction bases left unmatched: 9.

The genes are TRBV7-9 and TRBJ1-4; unclear D gene. This CDR3 region has 14 residues. The V end lost 4 bases, the J end lost 8 bases, and 14 bases lay between the germline ends. Germline CDR1 reads SEHNR; CDR2 reads FQNEAQ (reference sequence). The CDR3 is CASSSDGFREKLFF. The DNA of the CDR3 is TGTGCCAGCAGCTCAGACGGGTTTAGGGAAAAACTGTTTTTT.

The rearrangement links TRBV6-1 to TRBJ2-7; no definite D call. V lost 8 bases and J lost 3, with 14 bases in between. CDR1 and CDR2 from the germline V gene are MNHNS and SASEGT. The CDR3 covers 13 residues. CDR3 in DNA: TGTGCCAGCGTCGAAGGGTTCGACTACGAGCAGTACTTC. Protein product: CASVEGFDYEQYF.

The V and J genes are TRBV5-1 and TRBJ2-3; unclear D gene. Germline V gives CDR1 SGHRS, CDR2 YFSETQ. Between the trimmed V and J ends, which lost 2 bases and 3 bases, there was a span of 10 bases. This CDR3 is 14 amino acids long. CDR3 protein: CASSFANPTDTQYF. CDR3 DNA sequence: TGCGCCAGCAGCTTTGCTAACCCAACAGATACGCAGTATTTT.

V gene TRBV10-3 combines with J gene TRBJ1-1, with a tentative D call TRBD1 (5 bases). Trimming removed 10 bases from V and 1 base from J, with 13 bases in between. Germline loops: CDR1 ENHRY, CDR2 SYGVKD. This CDR3 is built from 13 residues. The CDR3 loop reads CATEEGPNTEAFF. The DNA for the CDR3 is TGTGCCACCGAAGAGGGACCGAACACTGAAGCTTTCTTT.

This chain links TRBV7-8 with TRBJ1-1; no clear D. Germline values: CDR1 SGHVS, CDR2 FQNEAQ. Trimming shortened V by 7 bases and J by 0 bases, and 21 bases separated the two germline ends. The CDR3 has 17 residues. The CDR3 sequence is CASISVDPAVMNTEAFF. The CDR3 bases are TGTGCCAGCATATCCGTAGACCCGGCGGTCATGAACACTGAAGCTTTCTTT.

This clonotype was found a few times. J is TRBJ1-5 and V is TRBV5-6, with a possible D match to TRBD1 (5 bases). Looked up from germline, CDR1 is SGHDT and CDR2 is YYEEEE. The CDR3 sequence is 15 residues long. The V and J ends lost 0 bases and 6 bases respectively, with 13 bases between them. The CDR3, as DNA: TGTGCCAGCAGCTTGGGGGGCGAAGGGATTCAGCCCCAGCATTTT. Its protein is CASSLGGEGIQPQHF.